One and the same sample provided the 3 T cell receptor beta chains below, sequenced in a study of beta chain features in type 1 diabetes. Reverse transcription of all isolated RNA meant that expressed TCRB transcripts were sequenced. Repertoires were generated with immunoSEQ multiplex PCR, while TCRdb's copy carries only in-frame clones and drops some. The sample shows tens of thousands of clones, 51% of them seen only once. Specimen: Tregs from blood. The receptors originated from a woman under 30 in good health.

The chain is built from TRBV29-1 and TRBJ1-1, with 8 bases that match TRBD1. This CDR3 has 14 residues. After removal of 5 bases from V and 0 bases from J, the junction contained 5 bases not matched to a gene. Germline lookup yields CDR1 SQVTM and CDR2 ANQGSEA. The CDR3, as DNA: TGCAGCGTTCCGCGACAGGGGATGAACACTGAAGCTTTCTTT. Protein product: CSVPRQGMNTEAFF. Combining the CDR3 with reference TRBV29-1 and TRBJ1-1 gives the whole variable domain SAVISQKPSRDICQRGTSLTIQCQVDSQVTMMFWYRQQPGQSLTLIATANQGSEATYESGFVIDKFPISRPNLTFSTLTVSNMSPEDSSIYLCSVPRQGMNTEAFFGQGTRLTVV.

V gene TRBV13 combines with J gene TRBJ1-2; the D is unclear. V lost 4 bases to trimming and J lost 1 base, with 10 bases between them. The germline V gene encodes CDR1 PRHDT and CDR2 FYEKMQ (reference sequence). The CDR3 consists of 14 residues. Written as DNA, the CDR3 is TGTGCCAGCAGCTCCCGCGGTCTTAACTATGGCTACACCTTC. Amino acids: CASSSRGLNYGYTF.

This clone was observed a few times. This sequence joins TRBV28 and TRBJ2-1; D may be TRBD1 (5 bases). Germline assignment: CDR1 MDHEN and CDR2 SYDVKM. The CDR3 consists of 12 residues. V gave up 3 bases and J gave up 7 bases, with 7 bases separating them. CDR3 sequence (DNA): TGTGCCAGCAGTTTCAGGGATAATGAGCAGTTCTTC. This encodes CASSFRDNEQFF.